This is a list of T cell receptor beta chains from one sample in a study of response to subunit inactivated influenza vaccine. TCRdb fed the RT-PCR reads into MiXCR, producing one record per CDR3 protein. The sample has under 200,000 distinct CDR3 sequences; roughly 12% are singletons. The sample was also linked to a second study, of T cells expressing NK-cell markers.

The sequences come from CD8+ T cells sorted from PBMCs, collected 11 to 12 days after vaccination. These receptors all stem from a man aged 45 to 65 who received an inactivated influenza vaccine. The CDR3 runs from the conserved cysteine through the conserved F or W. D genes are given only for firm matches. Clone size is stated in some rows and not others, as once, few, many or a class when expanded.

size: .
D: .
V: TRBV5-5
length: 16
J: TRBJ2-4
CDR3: CASSLRGTETKNIQYF
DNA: TGTGCCAGCAGCTTGCGGGGTACAGAAACCAAAAACATTCAGTACTTC

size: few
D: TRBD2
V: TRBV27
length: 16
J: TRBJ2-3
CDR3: CASSLSGRASTDTQYF
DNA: TGTGCCAGCAGTTTAAGCGGGAGGGCGAGCACAGATACGCAGTATTTT

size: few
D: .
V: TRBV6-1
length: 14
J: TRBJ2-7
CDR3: CASSERTATYEQYF
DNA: TGTGCCAGCAGTGAACGGACTGCCACCTACGAGCAGTACTTC

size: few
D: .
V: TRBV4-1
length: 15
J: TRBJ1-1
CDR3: CASSQVAGADTEAFF
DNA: TGCGCCAGCAGCCAAGTGGCAGGAGCGGACACTGAAGCTTTCTTT

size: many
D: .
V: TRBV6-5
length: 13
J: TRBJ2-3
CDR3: CASSYPGADTQYF
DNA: TGTGCCAGCAGTTACCCGGGGGCAGATACGCAGTATTTT

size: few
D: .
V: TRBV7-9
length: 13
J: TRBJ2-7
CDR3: CASSFDALNEQYF
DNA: TGTGCCAGCAGCTTCGACGCCCTGAACGAGCAGTACTTC

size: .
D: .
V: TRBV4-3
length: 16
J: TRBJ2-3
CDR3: CASSQDRGGVYDTQYF
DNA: TGCGCCAGCAGCCAAGACAGAGGGGGGGTTTACGATACGCAGTATTTT

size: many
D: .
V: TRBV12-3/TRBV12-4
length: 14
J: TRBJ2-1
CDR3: CASSRENQAHEQFF
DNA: TGTGCCAGCAGTAGAGAAAATCAGGCCCATGAGCAGTTCTTC

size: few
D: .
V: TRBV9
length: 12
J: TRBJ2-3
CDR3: CASSALTDTQYF
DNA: TGTGCCAGCAGCGCGCTCACAGATACGCAGTATTTT

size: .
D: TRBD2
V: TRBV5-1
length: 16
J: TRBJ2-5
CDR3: CASSFSSGGYQETQYF
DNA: TGCGCCAGCAGCTTTTCGAGCGGGGGGTACCAAGAGACCCAGTACTTC

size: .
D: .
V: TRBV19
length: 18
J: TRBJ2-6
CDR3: CASSPGLGRSSGANVLTF
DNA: TGTGCCAGTAGTCCAGGCCTTGGACGGAGCTCTGGGGCCAACGTCCTGACTTTC

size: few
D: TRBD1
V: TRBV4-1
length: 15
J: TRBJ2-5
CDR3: CASSQQGVPTETQYF
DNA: TGCGCCAGCAGCCAACAGGGGGTACCGACAGAGACCCAGTACTTC

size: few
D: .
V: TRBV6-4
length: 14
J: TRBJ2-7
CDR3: CASSDSEEFYEQYF
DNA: TGTGCCAGCAGTGACTCGGAGGAATTCTACGAGCAGTACTTC

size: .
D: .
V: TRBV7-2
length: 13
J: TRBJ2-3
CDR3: CASSLGGIDTQYF
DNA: TGTGCCAGCAGCTTAGGGGGTATAGATACGCAGTATTTT

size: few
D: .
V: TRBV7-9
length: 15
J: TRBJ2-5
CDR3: CASSAFRSLQETQYF
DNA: TGTGCCAGCAGTGCATTCCGGAGCCTCCAAGAGACCCAGTACTTC

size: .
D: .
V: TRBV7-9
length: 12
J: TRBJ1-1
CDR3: CASSLSYTEAFF
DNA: TGTGCCAGCAGCCTCTCATACACTGAAGCTTTCTTT

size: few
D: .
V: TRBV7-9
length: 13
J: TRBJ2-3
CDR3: CASSLVLGDTQYF
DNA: TGTGCCAGCAGCTTAGTTCTTGGAGATACGCAGTATTTT

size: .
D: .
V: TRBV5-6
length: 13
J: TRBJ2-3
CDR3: CASSPSSTDTQYF
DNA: TGTGCCAGCAGCCCCTCTAGCACAGATACGCAGTATTTT

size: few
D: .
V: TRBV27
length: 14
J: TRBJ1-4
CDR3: CASSLQGWSEKLFF
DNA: TGTGCCAGCAGTCTACAGGGATGGAGTGAAAAACTGTTTTTT

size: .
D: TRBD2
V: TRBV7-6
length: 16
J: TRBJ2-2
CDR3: CASSQIAGMNTGELFF
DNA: TGTGCCAGCAGCCAAATAGCGGGGATGAACACCGGGGAGCTGTTTTTT

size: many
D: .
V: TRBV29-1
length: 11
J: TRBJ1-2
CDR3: CSDWDRQGYTF
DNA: TGCAGCGACTGGGACCGTCAGGGCTACACCTTC

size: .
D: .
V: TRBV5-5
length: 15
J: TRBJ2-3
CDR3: CASSYTRSSTDTQYF
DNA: TGTGCCAGCAGTTATACCAGGAGTAGCACAGATACGCAGTATTTT

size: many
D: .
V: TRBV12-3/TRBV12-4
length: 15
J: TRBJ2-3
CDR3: CASSLGGTSTDTQYF
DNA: TGTGCCAGCTCCCTAGGGGGAACTAGCACAGATACGCAGTATTTT

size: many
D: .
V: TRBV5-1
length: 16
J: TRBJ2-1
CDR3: CASSVTGTAGYNEQFF
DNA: TGCGCCAGCAGCGTCACCGGGACTGCTGGCTACAATGAGCAGTTCTTC

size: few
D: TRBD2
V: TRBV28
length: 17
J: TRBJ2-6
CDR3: CASSLLAGVSGANVLTF
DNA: TGTGCCAGCAGTTTACTAGCGGGGGTCTCTGGGGCCAACGTCCTGACTTTC

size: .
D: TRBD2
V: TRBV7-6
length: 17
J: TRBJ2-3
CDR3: CASSSRTSGPLGDTQYF
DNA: TGTGCCAGCAGTTCTCGGACTAGCGGCCCCCTTGGAGATACGCAGTATTTT

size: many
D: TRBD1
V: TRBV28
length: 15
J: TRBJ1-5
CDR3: CASSPGTGSNQPQHF
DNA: TGTGCCAGCAGTCCAGGGACAGGAAGCAATCAGCCCCAGCATTTT

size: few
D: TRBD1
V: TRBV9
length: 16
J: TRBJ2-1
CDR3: CASSQRTGTGSNEQFF
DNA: TGTGCCAGCAGCCAAAGGACAGGGACTGGGTCCAATGAGCAGTTCTTC

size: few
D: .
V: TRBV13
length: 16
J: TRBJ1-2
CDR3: CASSQVLGTRGYGYTF
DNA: TGTGCCAGCAGCCAGGTGTTGGGTACCCGGGGCTATGGCTACACCTTC

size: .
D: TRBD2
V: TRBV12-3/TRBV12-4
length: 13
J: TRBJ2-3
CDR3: CASSLTSLDTQYF
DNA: TGTGCCAGCAGCCTGACTAGCCTAGATACGCAGTATTTT

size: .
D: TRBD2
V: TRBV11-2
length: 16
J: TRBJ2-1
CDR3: CASSLSSGGINNEQFF
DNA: TGTGCCAGCAGCTTATCCTCCGGGGGGATAAACAATGAGCAGTTCTTC

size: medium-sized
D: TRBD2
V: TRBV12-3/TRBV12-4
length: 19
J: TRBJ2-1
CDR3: CTFSFGPVGGRIPYNEQFF
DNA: TGTACCTTCAGTTTCGGGCCTGTCGGCGGGAGGATACCCTACAATGAGCAGTTCTTC

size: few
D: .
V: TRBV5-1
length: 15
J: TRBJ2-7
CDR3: CASSLESSDLYEQYF
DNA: TGCGCCAGCAGCTTGGAGTCTAGCGACCTCTACGAGCAGTACTTC

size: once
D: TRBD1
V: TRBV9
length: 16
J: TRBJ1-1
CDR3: CASSVDTTGTHTEAFF
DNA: TGTGCCAGCAGCGTAGACACGACAGGGACCCACACTGAAGCTTTCTTT

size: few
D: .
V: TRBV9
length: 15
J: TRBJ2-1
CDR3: CASSPVRELNNEQFF
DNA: TGTGCCAGCAGCCCTGTCCGGGAGCTAAACAATGAGCAGTTCTTC

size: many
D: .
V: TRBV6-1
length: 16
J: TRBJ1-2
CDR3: CASSETGTPFPYGYTF
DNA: TGTGCCAGCAGTGAAACCGGGACCCCGTTCCCCTATGGCTACACCTTC

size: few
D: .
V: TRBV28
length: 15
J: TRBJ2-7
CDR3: CASSVDQTLHYEQYF
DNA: TGTGCCAGCAGCGTAGACCAAACCCTACACTACGAGCAGTACTTC

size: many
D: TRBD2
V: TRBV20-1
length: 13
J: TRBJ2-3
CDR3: CSAETSYTDTQYF
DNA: TGCAGTGCGGAGACTAGCTACACAGATACGCAGTATTTT

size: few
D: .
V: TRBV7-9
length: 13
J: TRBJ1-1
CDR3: CASKGPVRTEAFF
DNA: TGTGCCAGCAAGGGTCCCGTCCGGACTGAAGCTTTCTTT

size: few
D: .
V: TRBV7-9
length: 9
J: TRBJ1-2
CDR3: CASSPTSPF
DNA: TGTGCCAGCAGCCCGACTTCCCCCTTC

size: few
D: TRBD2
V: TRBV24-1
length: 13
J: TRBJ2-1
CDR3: CATSDPRGYEQFF
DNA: TGTGCCACCAGTGACCCGCGGGGGTATGAGCAGTTCTTC

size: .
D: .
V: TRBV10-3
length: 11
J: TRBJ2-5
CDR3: CAISDRETQYF
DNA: TGTGCCATCAGTGACCGAGAGACCCAGTACTTC

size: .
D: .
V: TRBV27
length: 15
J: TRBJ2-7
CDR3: CASSLQGPWSYEQYF
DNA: TGTGCCAGCAGTTTACAGGGGCCTTGGTCCTACGAGCAGTACTTC

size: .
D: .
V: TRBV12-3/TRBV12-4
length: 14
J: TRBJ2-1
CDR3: CASSLDGGRGEQFF
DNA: TGTGCCAGCAGTTTAGACGGGGGGCGGGGTGAGCAGTTCTTC